This record concerns one TCR beta chain sequence. These data originate in a study of T cells expressing NK-cell markers. For the study at large: Obtained from sorted CD3+CD56+NKG2C+, CD3+CD56+NKG2C- and CD3+CD56-NKG2C+ T cells were the TCR beta repertoires. Eight donors were sequenced, seven testing HCMV-seropositive and one testing seronegative.

Germline V CDR1 and CDR2: LGHDT, YNNKEL (reference sequence). CDR3 length equals 20 residues. With UMIs, 5'RACE template switching was used to make TCR beta cDNA. TCRdb reprocessed the 5' RACE reads and keeps a single row for each CDR3 protein, giving no DNA. Recorded for this sample: 200,000 to 300,000 distinct CDR3 sequences. The V call is TRBV3-1, the J call TRBJ2-1; TCRdb selects TRBD2, and the lack of DNA leaves this call unchecked. The source of this sequence is a man in his late teens or twenties in good health. Sequenced material: blood T cells: a sorted CD56 or NKG2C T cell subset, CD4+ or CD8+ T cells, or bulk PBMC T cells (not recorded which). The CDR3 here is CASSQSRRGLAGLLVNEQFF.